Sequencing of this T cell receptor beta chain was carried out in a study of T cells in Graves' hyperthyroidism and ophthalmopathy. The authors deemed Graves' hyperthyroidism stable absent ophthalmopathy progression within 18 months. Patients aged 18 to 65 had newly diagnosed hyperthyroidism lasting under 2 months. The authors obtained PBMCs from roughly 9.7 ml of fresh peripheral blood. The investigators amplified TCR beta CDR3 regions from RNA transcripts. HTBI primers were employed in a first-round RT-PCR of the TCR CDR3. TCRdb itself ran the multiplex PCR reads through MiXCR, one entry per CDR3 protein. This table holds around 350,000 distinct CDR3 sequences, roughly 19% found once. This clonotype was seen repeatedly, ten times or more. The TCR originated in a woman under 30 with Graves' hyperthyroidism. The specimen was blood.

CDR3 protein: CASSPPGLAEETQYF. CDR3 bases: TGTGCCAGCAGTCCACCGGGACTAGCGGAAGAGACCCAGTACTTC. The genes are TRBV12-3 or TRBV12-4 and TRBJ2-5; TRBD2 agrees at 11 bases. The CDR3 is made up of 15 amino acids. V trimming: 5 bases; J trimming: 3 bases; junction bases outside the gene matches: 5.